Below, 10 T cell receptor beta chains from the same sample are listed, as sequenced in a study of post-analysis software for immune sequencing data. What these receptors recognize is not known. Broader study findings: The five TRBV segments detected at higher frequency in patients than in controls included TRBV5-6, TRBV5-1 and TRBV20-1.

Each TCR beta cDNA library carried unique molecular identifiers. TCRdb re-analysed the PCR reads in MiXCR, keeping a single row per CDR3 protein. In the table there are fewer than 700,000 distinct CDR3 sequences, roughly 40% of which are singletons. Sequencing was performed on blood. These receptors were taken from a girl between 10 and 17 years old with multiple sclerosis.

Turning to this clonotype: A much larger clone differs from this one at a single base, so this may be a read error. The chain is built from TRBV11-2 and TRBJ2-1; D is tentatively TRBD1 or TRBD2 (5 bases each). TRBJ2-7 explains the end of the DNA better; the J call may be wrong. This CDR3 region has 14 residues. CDR1 SGHAT and CDR2 FQNNGV come from the germline V gene. This CDR3 reads CASRRSGTYNEQYF. The DNA of the CDR3 is TGTGCCAGCAGGAGAAGTGGGACCTACAATGAGCAGTACTTC.

The chain links TRBV12-3 or TRBV12-4 to TRBJ1-3; D perhaps matches TRBD1 (6 bases). The V end lost 3 bases, the J end lost 6 bases, and 12 bases lay between the germline ends. The CDR3 contains 14 residues. The CDR3 protein is CASSFRAGANTIYF. DNA of the CDR3: TGTGCCAGCAGTTTCAGGGCGGGGGCAAACACCATATATTTT.

The V call is TRBV27, the J call TRBJ1-5; the D is unclear. V dropped 6 bases and J dropped 4 bases, with 19 bases sitting between them. This CDR3 has 16 residues. Germline CDR1 is MNHEY and CDR2 is SMNVEV (reference sequence). CDR3 region: CASRPIVGLANQPQHF. The DNA of the CDR3 is TGTGCCAGCAGACCAATAGTTGGTCTAGCAAATCAGCCCCAGCATTTT.

A few counts support this clonotype. The chain carries TRBV3-1 and TRBJ2-5; no reliable D call. The CDR3 consists of 13 residues. V was shortened by 4 bases and J by 13 bases, with 19 bases between the two germline ends. Germline CDR1 is LGHDT and CDR2 is YNNKEL (reference sequence). The CDR3 loop is CASSLPLHHLLYF. DNA of the CDR3: TGTGCCAGCAGCCTCCCTCTGCATCACCTTCTGTACTTC.

This chain connects TRBV29-1 to TRBJ2-7; 7 bases agree with TRBD1. The V and J ends lost 4 bases and 0 bases, in that order; junction bases with no gene match: 18. The length of the CDR3 is 18 residues. CDR1 SQVTM and CDR2 ANQGSEA come from the germline V gene. The CDR3 DNA follows: TGCAGCGTTGCCCTGCCGCGACAGGGAACTACACTCTCCTACGAGCAGTACTTC. Encoded protein: CSVALPRQGTTLSYEQYF.

In the case of this clonotype: At one end, the junction sequence differs from germline, possibly due to a read error. This chain uses TRBV3-1 with TRBJ2-5, with D possibly matching TRBD1 (6 bases). Germline CDR1 LGHDT, CDR2 YNNKEL (reference sequence). The CDR3 spans 16 residues. The CDR3 region is CASSLLLGAPDETRYF. CDR3 DNA: TGTGCCAGCAGCCTCCTCCTGGGGGCCCCAGATGAGACCCGGTACTTC.

The chain employs TRBV4-2 and TRBJ2-5; no reliable D call. Trimming pared 3 bases from V and 2 bases from J, leaving 10 bases between. Germline V lookup: CDR1 LGHNA, CDR2 YNFKEQ. CDR3 length: 14 amino acids. CDR3 in DNA: TGTGCCAGCAGCCAGAGTGTCCAGCAAGAGACCCAGTACTTC. Its protein product is CASSQSVQQETQYF.

The chain links TRBV7-2 to TRBJ2-1, with unresolved D. With 1 base removed from V and 7 bases from J, the gap between germline ends came to 8 bases. The CDR3 runs to 13 residues. CDR1 and CDR2 from the germline V gene are SGHTA and FQGNSA. CDR3 sequence: CASSLVAANEQFF. CDR3 in DNA: TGTGCCAGCAGCTTAGTCGCGGCGAATGAGCAGTTCTTC.

This clonotype appeared a few times. The chain has TRBV12-3 or TRBV12-4 and TRBJ2-5; TRBD2 might be the D (5 bases). The CDR3 has 14 amino acids. Trimming took 6 bases from V and 4 from J, leaving 15 bases between them. The DNA for the CDR3 is TGTGCCAGCAGCCTAATACTAGTTCGAGAGACCCAGTACTTC. Its protein product is CASSLILVRETQYF.

The rearrangement links TRBV12-3 or TRBV12-4 to TRBJ2-1; D perhaps matches TRBD1 (6 bases). The CDR3 covers 15 residues. The ends were cut back, 7 bases at V and 0 bases at J, with 13 bases in the middle. The CDR3 here is CASKRDKSSYNEQFF. CDR3 sequence (DNA): TGTGCCAGCAAACGGGACAAGAGCTCCTACAATGAGCAGTTCTTC.